In this sample, the clone carrying this T cell receptor (beta chain) turned up a few times. In the authors' methods: Researchers report that nucleated cell counts were estimated from reference gene primer amplification. Method: immunoSEQ multiplex PCR; TCRdb's copy keeps in-frame clones and lacks some. Clone size and V and J calls were adopted from that table, with D and trimming inferred from the DNA. This sample has some 200,000 clones, with around 86% found just once. The data are from a study of blood T cell repertoires in COVID-19. Study information: The study drew acute and convalescent COVID-19 samples from the United States, Italy and Spain. PBMCs, B-cell-depleted T cells, or T cells provided the cDNA or gDNA that made up the material.

The V end was cut by 8 bases, the J end by 0 bases, with 21 bases between. Germline lookup yields CDR1 MNHEY and CDR2 SMNVEV (reference sequence). This CDR3 region has 17 residues. The chain couples TRBV27 to TRBJ2-3; weak D call: TRBD1 (6 bases). The sequenced sample consisted of peripheral blood. This sequence originates from a man older than 75 with acute or convalescent COVID-19. The CDR3 sequence: CASRSRGMARSTDTQYF. The CDR3 DNA sequence: TGTGCCAGCCGCAGCAGGGGAATGGCCCGGAGCACAGATACGCAGTATTTT.